This record concerns one T cell receptor (beta chain) sequence. One junction end disagrees with the germline gene, perhaps due to a read error. This sample's RNA came from whole unsorted tissue. More than 3 cm separated this lung sample from the edge of the tumor. TCRbeta libraries were built with three rounds of nested PCR, modified from ARM-PCR. TCRdb called the multiplex PCR reads again in MiXCR, with one record for every CDR3 protein. Of 45,000 or so distinct CDR3 sequences listed, around 62% were seen once; the top ten hold under 20%. These data belong to a study of tumor and adjacent non-tumor tissue in lung cancer. Overall study: Patients were aged about 31 to 85, 10 men and about 5 women, stage I to III.

Germline-derived CDR1 and CDR2 are MNHEY and SVGEGT. The CDR3 is 13 residues long. Sequenced sample: distant non-tumor lung tissue. The receptor was derived from a woman between 40 and 50 years old with non-small cell lung cancer. This chain uses TRBV6-2 or TRBV6-3 with TRBJ2-7; perhaps D is TRBD1 or TRBD2 (5 bases each). DNA for the CDR3: TGTGCCAGCGGGACGGCTCCTTCCTACGAGCAGTACTTT. Protein product: CASGTAPSYEQYF.